This T cell receptor (beta chain) was recovered during a study of early T cells in non-severe SARS-CoV-2 infection. Study in general: Investigators sequenced bulk RNA drawn from unsorted whole blood, and chains remained unpaired. Study findings and constraints: Anti-spike CD8 responses were favored in VDJdb matching, and private and CD4 specificities were missed.

The CDR3 spans 14 residues. The V end was cut by 2 bases, the J end by 6 bases, with 11 bases between. Germline loops: CDR1 MDHEN, CDR2 SYDVKM. About this clonotype itself: Its cognate antigen is unknown.

Individual cDNA molecules carried attached unique molecular identifiers. MiXCR, run by TCRdb on the 5' RACE reads, gives a single entry per CDR3 protein. The table shows about 66,000 distinct CDR3 sequences, with around 14% occurring only once. The V call is TRBV28, the J call TRBJ1-5; possible D gene TRBD1, 5 bases. The sample comprised whole blood. This receptor was identified in an adult who was a healthcare worker with PCR-confirmed SARS-CoV-2 infection or an uninfected control (not recorded which). As DNA, the CDR3 is TGTGCCAGCAGTTTACAGGGAGTAAGTCAGCCCCAGCATTTT. This encodes CASSLQGVSQPQHF.